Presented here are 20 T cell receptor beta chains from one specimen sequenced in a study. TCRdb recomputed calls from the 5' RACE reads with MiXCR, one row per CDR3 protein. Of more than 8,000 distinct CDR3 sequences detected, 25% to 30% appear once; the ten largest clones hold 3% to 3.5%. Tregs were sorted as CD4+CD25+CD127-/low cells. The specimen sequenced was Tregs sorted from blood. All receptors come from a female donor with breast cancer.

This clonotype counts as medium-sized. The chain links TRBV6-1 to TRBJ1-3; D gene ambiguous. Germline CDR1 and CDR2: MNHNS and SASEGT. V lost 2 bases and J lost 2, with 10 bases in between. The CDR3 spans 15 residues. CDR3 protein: CASSEWVATGNTIYF. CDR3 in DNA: TGTGCCAGCAGTGAATGGGTGGCAACTGGAAACACCATATATTTT.

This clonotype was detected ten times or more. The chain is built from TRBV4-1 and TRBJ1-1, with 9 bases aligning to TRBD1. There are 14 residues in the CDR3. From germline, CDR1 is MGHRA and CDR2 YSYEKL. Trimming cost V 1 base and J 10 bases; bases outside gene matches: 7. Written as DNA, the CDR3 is TGCGCCAGCAGCCAAGTAACCTCGGACAGGGGAGCTTTCTTT. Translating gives CASSQVTSDRGAFF.

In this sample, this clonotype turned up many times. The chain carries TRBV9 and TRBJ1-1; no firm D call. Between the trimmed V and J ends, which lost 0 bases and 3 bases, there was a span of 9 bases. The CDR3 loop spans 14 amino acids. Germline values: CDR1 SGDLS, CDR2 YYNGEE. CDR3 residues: CASSVVPDDTEAFF. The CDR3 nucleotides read TGTGCCAGCAGCGTAGTTCCAGACGACACTGAAGCTTTCTTT.

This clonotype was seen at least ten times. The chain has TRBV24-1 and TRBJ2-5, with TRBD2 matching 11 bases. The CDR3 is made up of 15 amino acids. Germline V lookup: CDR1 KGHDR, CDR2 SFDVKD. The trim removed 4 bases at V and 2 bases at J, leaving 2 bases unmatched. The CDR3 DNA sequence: TGTGCCACCAGTGAGGGACTAGCGGTTCAAGAGACCCAGTACTTC. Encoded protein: CATSEGLAVQETQYF.

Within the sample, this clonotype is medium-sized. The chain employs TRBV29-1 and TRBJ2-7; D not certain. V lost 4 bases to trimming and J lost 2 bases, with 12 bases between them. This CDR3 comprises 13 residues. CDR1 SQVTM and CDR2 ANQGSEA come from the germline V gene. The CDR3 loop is CSVGFELPYEQYF. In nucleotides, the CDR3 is TGCAGCGTTGGATTCGAATTACCCTACGAGCAGTACTTC.

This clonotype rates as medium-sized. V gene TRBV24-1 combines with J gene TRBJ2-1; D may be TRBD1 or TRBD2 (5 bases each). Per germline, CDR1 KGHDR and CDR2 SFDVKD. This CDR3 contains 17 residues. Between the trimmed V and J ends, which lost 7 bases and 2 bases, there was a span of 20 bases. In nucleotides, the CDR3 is TGTGCCACCAGCAGTGGCCCCGGGACCCCGACCTACAATGAGCAGTTCTTC. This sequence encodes CATSSGPGTPTYNEQFF.

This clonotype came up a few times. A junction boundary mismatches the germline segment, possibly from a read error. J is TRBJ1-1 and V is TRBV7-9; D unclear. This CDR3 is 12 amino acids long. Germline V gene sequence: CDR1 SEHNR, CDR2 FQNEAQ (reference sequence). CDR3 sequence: CASSPWSGEAVF. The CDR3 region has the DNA TGTGCCAGCAGCCCGTGGAGCGGGGAGGCTGTCTTT.

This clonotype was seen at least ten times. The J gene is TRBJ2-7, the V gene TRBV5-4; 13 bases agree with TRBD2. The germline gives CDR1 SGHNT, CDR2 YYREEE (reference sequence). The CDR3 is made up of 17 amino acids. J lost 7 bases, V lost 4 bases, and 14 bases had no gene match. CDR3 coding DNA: TGTGCCAGCAGCCCGGGGGGACTAGCGGGACACGTCGGAGAGCAGTACTTC. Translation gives CASSPGGLAGHVGEQYF.

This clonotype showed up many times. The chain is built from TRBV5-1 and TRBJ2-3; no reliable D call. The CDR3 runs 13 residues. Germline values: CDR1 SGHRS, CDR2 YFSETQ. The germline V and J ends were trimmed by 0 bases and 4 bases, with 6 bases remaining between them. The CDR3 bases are TGCGCCAGCAGCTTGGAAAATTCAGATACGCAGTATTTT. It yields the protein CASSLENSDTQYF.

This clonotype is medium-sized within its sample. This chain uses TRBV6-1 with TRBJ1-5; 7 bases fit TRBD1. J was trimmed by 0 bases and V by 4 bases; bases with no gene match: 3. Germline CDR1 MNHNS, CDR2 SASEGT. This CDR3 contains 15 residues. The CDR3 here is CASSAGQYSNQPQHF. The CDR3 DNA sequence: TGTGCCAGCAGTGCGGGACAGTATAGCAATCAGCCCCAGCATTTT.

CDR3 in DNA: TGCAGTGCGCTTACCTCCTACGAGCAGTACTTC. It specifies CSALTSYEQYF. The rearrangement uses TRBV20-1 and TRBJ2-7; no firm D call. CDR1 is DFQATT and CDR2 is SNEGSKA in the germline V gene (reference sequence). The CDR3 is 11 residues long. The V end lost 6 bases, the J end lost 0 bases, and 6 bases lay between the germline ends.

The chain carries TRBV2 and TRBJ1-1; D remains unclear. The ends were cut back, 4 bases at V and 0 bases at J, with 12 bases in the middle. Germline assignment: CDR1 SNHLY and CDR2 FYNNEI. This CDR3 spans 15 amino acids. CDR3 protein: CASSAPTALNTEAFF. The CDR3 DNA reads TGTGCCAGCAGTGCCCCTACAGCGTTGAACACTGAAGCTTTCTTT.

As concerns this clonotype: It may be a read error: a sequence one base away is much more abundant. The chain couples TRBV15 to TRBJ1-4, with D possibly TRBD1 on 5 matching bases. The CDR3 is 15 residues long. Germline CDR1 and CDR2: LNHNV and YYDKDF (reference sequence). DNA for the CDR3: TGTGCCACCAGCAGAGGGGGACCGCTCCGGGAAAAACTGGTTTTT. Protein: CATSRGGPLREKLVF.

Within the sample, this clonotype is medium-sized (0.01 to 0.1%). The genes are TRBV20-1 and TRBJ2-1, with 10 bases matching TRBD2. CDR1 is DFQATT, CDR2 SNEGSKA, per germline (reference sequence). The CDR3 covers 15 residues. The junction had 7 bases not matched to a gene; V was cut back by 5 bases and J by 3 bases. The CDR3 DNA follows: TGCAGTGCTGAGACCGGGACTAGCGACTACAATGAGCAGTTCTTC. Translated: CSAETGTSDYNEQFF.

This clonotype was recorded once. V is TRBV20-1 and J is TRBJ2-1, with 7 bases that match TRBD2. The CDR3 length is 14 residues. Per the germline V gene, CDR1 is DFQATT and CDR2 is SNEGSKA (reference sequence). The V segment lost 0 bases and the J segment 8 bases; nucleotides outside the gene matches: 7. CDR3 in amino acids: CSARELAKADEQFF. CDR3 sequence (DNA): TGCAGTGCTAGAGAACTAGCGAAAGCGGATGAGCAGTTCTTC.

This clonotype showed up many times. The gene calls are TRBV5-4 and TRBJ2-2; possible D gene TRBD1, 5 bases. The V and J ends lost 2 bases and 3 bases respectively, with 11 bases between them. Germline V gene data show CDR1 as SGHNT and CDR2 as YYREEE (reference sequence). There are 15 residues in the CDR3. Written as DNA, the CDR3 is TGTGCCAGCAGCTTAGGGGTTTCGGACACCGGGGAGCTGTTTTTT. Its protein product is CASSLGVSDTGELFF.

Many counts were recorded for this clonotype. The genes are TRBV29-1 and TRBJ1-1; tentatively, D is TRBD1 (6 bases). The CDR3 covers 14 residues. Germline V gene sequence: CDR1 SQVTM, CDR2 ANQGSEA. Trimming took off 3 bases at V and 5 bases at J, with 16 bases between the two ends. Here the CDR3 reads CSVDRGSMETEAFF. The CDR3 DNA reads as TGCAGCGTTGACAGGGGATCGATGGAGACTGAAGCTTTCTTT.

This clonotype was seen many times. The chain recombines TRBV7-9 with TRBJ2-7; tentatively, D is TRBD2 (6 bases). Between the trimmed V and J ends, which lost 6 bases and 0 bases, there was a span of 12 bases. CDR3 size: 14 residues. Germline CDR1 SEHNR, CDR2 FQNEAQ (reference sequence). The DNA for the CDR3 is TGTGCCAGCAGTTCTGACGGGAGCTCCTACGAGCAGTACTTC. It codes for CASSSDGSSYEQYF.

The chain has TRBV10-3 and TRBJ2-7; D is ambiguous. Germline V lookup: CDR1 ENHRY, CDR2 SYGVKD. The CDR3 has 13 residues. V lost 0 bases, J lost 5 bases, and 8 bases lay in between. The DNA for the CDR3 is TGTGCCATCAGTGAGTCTAGTTACAACGAGCAGTACTTC. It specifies CAISESSYNEQYF.

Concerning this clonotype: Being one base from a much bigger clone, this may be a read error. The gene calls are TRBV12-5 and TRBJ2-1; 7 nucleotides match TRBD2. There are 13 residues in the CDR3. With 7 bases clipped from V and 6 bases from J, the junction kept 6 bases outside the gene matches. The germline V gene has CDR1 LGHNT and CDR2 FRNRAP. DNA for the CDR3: TGTGCTAGTGAGCGGGGCACCTGCAATGAGCAGTTCTTC. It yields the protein CASERGTCNEQFF.